The 15 T cell receptor beta chains below come from one sample, sequenced in a study of CD8+ T cells in alopecia areata. The treatment: oral pan-JAK inhibitor, 5-10 mg twice daily. Extracted RNA was reverse transcribed into cDNA, the sequencing template. Profiled with immunoSEQ multiplex PCR; TCRdb holds only in-frame clones, not every one. The sample comprises approximately 210,000 clones, just over 65% of which are singletons, and 1.2% rests with the top ten. The sequencing here drew on CD4+ T cells sorted from blood, taken at roughly week 45, from a patient treated with tofacitinib. These receptors all come from a human donor with alopecia areata.

The V call is TRBV11-3, the J call TRBJ1-6; D is undetermined. The CDR3 sequence is 12 residues long. Trimming pared 8 bases from V and 6 bases from J, leaving 8 bases between. The V gene's germline CDR1 is SGHNT and CDR2 YENEEA. The CDR3: CASGRINSPLHF. The CDR3, as DNA: TGTGCCAGCGGGCGTATTAATTCACCCCTCCACTTT.

This clone has a handful of counts. V usage is TRBV23-1 and J usage is TRBJ1-4; D remains ambiguous. TRBV23-1 is placed among ORFs of uncertain function. CDR3 length: 14 residues. Trimming left V 8 bases short and J 7 bases short, with 17 bases between. The CDR3 DNA reads as TGCGCCAGCCCCCAACTGGGCCCAGGTGAAAAACTGTTTTTT. Translated, it gives CASPQLGPGEKLFF.

The V call is TRBV9, the J call TRBJ2-7, with D unresolved. V was clipped by 4 bases and J by 6 bases, with 20 bases between them. The germline V gene encodes CDR1 SGDLS and CDR2 YYNGEE. The CDR3 covers 15 residues. Written as DNA, the CDR3 is TGTGCCAGCAGCCCACATGCACCAATCACGGCCGAGCAGTACTTC. Encoded protein: CASSPHAPITAEQYF.

This clone was seen ten or more times. V and J are TRBV19 and TRBJ1-5; D is undetermined. V was trimmed by 7 bases and J by 2 bases, leaving 15 bases between them. The CDR3 runs 15 residues. CDR1 is LNHDA, CDR2 SQIVND, per germline (reference sequence). The CDR3 bases are TGTGCCAGTACCTTAGATCCGAATCGCAATCAGCCCCAGCATTTT. Protein sequence: CASTLDPNRNQPQHF.

The rearrangement uses TRBV7-2 and TRBJ2-2, with 7 bases identical to TRBD1. Germline V gene lookup returns CDR1 SGHTA and CDR2 FQGNSA. Trimming removed 5 bases from V and 4 bases from J; junction bases left unmatched: 4. The CDR3 loop spans 14 amino acids. CDR3 protein: CASSLNRGTGELFF. The CDR3 bases are TGTGCCAGCAGCCTGAACAGGGGCACCGGGGAGCTGTTTTTT.

The chain recombines TRBV2 with TRBJ2-1; 8 nucleotides agree with TRBD2. The CDR3 consists of 15 residues. V trimming: 6 bases; J trimming: 5 bases; junction bases outside the gene matches: 9. CDR1 SNHLY and CDR2 FYNNEI come from the germline V gene. CDR3: CASSLSGGPHNEQFF. The CDR3 DNA sequence: TGTGCCAGCAGCCTCAGCGGGGGACCTCACAATGAGCAGTTCTTC. Looking up the rest from reference TRBV2 and TRBJ2-1 gives the full variable domain: EPEVTQTPSHQVTQMGQEVILRCVPISNHLYFYWYRQILGQKVEFLVSFYNNEISEKSEIFDDQFSVERPDGSNFTLKIRSTKLEDSAMYFCASSLSGGPHNEQFFGPGTRLTVL.

This rearrangement joins TRBV15 to TRBJ1-2; D gene unclear. CDR1 LNHNV and CDR2 YYDKDF come from the germline V gene (reference sequence). This CDR3 has 12 amino acids. The V and J ends lost 5 bases and 2 bases respectively, with 6 bases between them. CDR3 loop: CATSLDNYGYTF. In DNA, the CDR3 is TGTGCCACCAGCCTTGACAACTATGGCTACACCTTC. Looking up the rest from reference TRBV15 and TRBJ1-2 gives the full variable domain: DAMVIQNPRYQVTQFGKPVTLSCSQTLNHNVMYWYQQKSSQAPKLLFHYYDKDFNNEADTPDNFQSRRPNTSFCFLDIRSPGLGDTAMYLCATSLDNYGYTFGSGTRLTVV.

This clone has only a few counts. The CDR3 sequence: CASSEQPGLASNEQFF. The CDR3 DNA is TGCGCCAGCAGCGAACAACCGGGACTAGCTTCAAATGAGCAGTTCTTC. The chain joins TRBV5-1 to TRBJ2-1, with TRBD2 matching 9 bases. This CDR3 comprises 16 residues. V trimming: 4 bases; J trimming: 7 bases; junction bases outside the gene matches: 12. Germline CDR1 and CDR2: SGHRS and YFSETQ.

The chain couples TRBV7-8 to TRBJ2-1, with 7 bases lining up with TRBD2. Germline assignment: CDR1 SGHVS and CDR2 FQNEAQ. J was trimmed by 8 bases and V by 0 bases; bases with no gene match: 22. CDR3 length equals 20 residues. The CDR3 here is CASSLATLAIRGEREYEQFF. The CDR3 DNA reads TGTGCCAGCAGCTTAGCAACTCTGGCCATACGGGGGGAGCGTGAGTATGAGCAGTTCTTC.

Regarding this clone: A single base separates this from a much larger clone, so it may be a read error. This specimen includes other DNA sequences encoding the same CDR3. CDR3 residues: CASSRSNQPQHF. CDR3 sequence (DNA): TGCGCCAGCAGCCGGAGCAATCAGCCCCAGCATTTT. The genes are TRBV5-1 and TRBJ1-5; D remains unclear. The V gene's germline CDR1 is SGHRS and CDR2 YFSETQ. V lost 4 bases and J lost 1, with 3 bases in between. The length of the CDR3 is 12 residues.

The V call is TRBV7-2, the J call TRBJ2-7; TRBD2 agrees at 9 bases. CDR1 and CDR2 (germline): SGHTA, FQGNSA. There are 15 residues in the CDR3. Trimming at V came to 1 base and at J to 4 bases, leaving 5 bases not matched to a gene. CDR3 in DNA: TGTGCCAGCAGCTTAGAGGTAGCGGGGGTTTACGAGCAGTACTTC. Protein: CASSLEVAGVYEQYF.

This clone was observed once. V is TRBV25-1 and J is TRBJ1-6; D is uncertain. The V gene lost 2 bases and the J gene lost 5 bases, with 10 bases spanning the gap. The germline V gene encodes CDR1 MGHDK and CDR2 SYGVNS. The CDR3 runs to 15 residues. The CDR3 spells CASSEPGRNNSPLHF. CDR3 DNA sequence: TGTGCCAGCAGTGAACCTGGCCGAAATAATTCACCCCTCCACTTT.

The CDR3 spells CATAIQGRNSPLHF. The CDR3, as DNA: TGTGCCACCGCGATTCAGGGGCGAAATTCACCCCTCCACTTT. The gene calls are TRBV15 and TRBJ1-6, with D possibly matching TRBD1 (6 bases). This CDR3 spans 14 amino acids. Germline CDR1 is LNHNV and CDR2 is YYDKDF (reference sequence). V was cut by 8 bases and J by 7 bases, with 15 bases left in between.

This clone was recorded a few times. This rearrangement joins TRBV11-2 to TRBJ2-5; possibly TRBD1 or TRBD2 for D (5 bases each). CDR1 SGHAT and CDR2 FQNNGV come from the germline V gene. V lost 3 bases and J 4 bases, leaving 9 bases between the germline ends. The CDR3 is 13 amino acids. The CDR3 here is CASSFTGPETQYF. CDR3 bases: TGTGCCAGCAGCTTCACGGGGCCAGAGACCCAGTACTTC.

V gene TRBV9 combines with J gene TRBJ2-2, with TRBD2 matching 7 bases. V shed 4 bases, J shed 6 bases, and the junction held 18 bases outside the gene matches. There are 18 residues in the CDR3. CDR1 SGDLS and CDR2 YYNGEE come from the germline V gene. This CDR3 reads CASSPRGGSSAGAGELFF. CDR3 in DNA: TGTGCCAGCAGCCCCCGGGGCGGGTCTAGCGCGGGGGCCGGGGAGCTGTTTTTT.